The present entry profiles one T cell receptor (beta chain) with its context. J was trimmed by 4 bases and V by 3 bases; bases with no gene match: 10. CDR1 is SGDLS and CDR2 is YYNGEE in the germline V gene. This CDR3 contains 17 residues. These data come from a study of blood T cell repertoires in COVID-19. In the study overall: Samples of COVID-19 (acute and convalescent) were obtained from the United States, Italy and Spain. PBMCs, B-cell-depleted T cells, or T cells provided the cDNA or gDNA that made up the material.

Sequencing used immunoSEQ multiplex PCR; TCRdb keeps in-frame clones, though not all of them. The sample carries fewer than 65,000 clones, roughly 90% recorded once. The TCR was taken from a man in his forties or fifties with acute or convalescent COVID-19. The sample comprised peripheral blood. V usage is TRBV9 and J usage is TRBJ2-1, with 10 nucleotides matching TRBD2. Here the CDR3 reads CASSERKGTSAYNEQFF. CDR3 nucleotides: TGTGCCAGCAGCGAGAGGAAAGGGACTAGCGCTTACAATGAGCAGTTCTTC. Variable domain in full (rest from reference TRBV9 and TRBJ2-1): DSGVTQTPKHLITATGQRVTLRCSPRSGDLSVYWYQQSLDQGLQFLIQYYNGEERAKGNILERFSAQQFPDLHSELNLSSLELGDSALYFCASSERKGTSAYNEQFFGPGTRLTVL.